A selection of T cell receptor beta chains follows, all from one sample in a study of response to subunit inactivated influenza vaccine. MiXCR, applied by TCRdb to the RT-PCR reads, yields one record per CDR3 protein. There are 550,000 to 800,000 distinct CDR3 sequences in the sample; around 16% occur only once, and approximately 10% lies in the top ten. The specimen was PBMCs from blood, collected about 12 days after vaccination. These TCRs come from a man aged 50-60 years who received an inactivated influenza vaccine. Both conserved end residues are part of each CDR3. Each record gives: D gene, J gene, V gene, clone size, CDR3 DNA, CDR3 protein. The D gene is left open where the match is weak. Clone size, where shown, is once, few, many, or a class for clones that have expanded.

-,TRBJ2-1,TRBV3-1,-,TGTGCCAGCAGCCAACCCCATCCCAGGGAGAGCTCCTACAATGAGCAGTTCTTC,CASSQPHPRESSYNEQFF
-,TRBJ2-7,TRBV15,many,TGTGCCACCAGCAGAGATTATGGCGGCTCCTACGAGCAGTACTTC,CATSRDYGGSYEQYF
-,TRBJ2-1,TRBV5-6,-,TGTGCCAGCAGCTTGGGTTTAGCGACCACTTACAATGAGCAGTTCTTC,CASSLGLATTYNEQFF
TRBD2,TRBJ2-1,TRBV18,-,TGTGCCAGCTCACTCACTAGCGGGGAGCCCAATGAGCAGTTCTTC,CASSLTSGEPNEQFF
-,TRBJ1-1,TRBV20-1,few,TGCAGTGCTAGAGCCCAGGGAGGGGGATGGATCACTGAAGCTTTCTTT,CSARAQGGGWITEAFF
TRBD2,TRBJ2-7,TRBV12-3/TRBV12-4,few,TGTGCCAGCAGTTTTCGGAGCGGGAATTACTACGAGCAGTACTTC,CASSFRSGNYYEQYF
-,TRBJ1-3,TRBV7-2,-,TGTGCCAGCAGCTTAGGGGCCCTCTCTGGAAACACCATATATTTT,CASSLGALSGNTIYF
TRBD2,TRBJ2-3,TRBV15,many,TGTGCCACCAGCAGAGATCTAGCGGGGGTCACAGATACGCAGTATTTT,CATSRDLAGVTDTQYF
TRBD2,TRBJ2-1,TRBV4-1,-,TGCGCCAGCAGCCAGGTTAGCGGGAGGGTTTCCTACAATGAGCAGTTCTTC,CASSQVSGRVSYNEQFF
-,TRBJ1-2,TRBV3-1,-,TGTGCCAGCAGCACCCGCCAACGCGGGGTTGGTGGCTACACCTTC,CASSTRQRGVGGYTF
-,TRBJ2-2,TRBV5-1,many,TGCGCCAGCAGCTTGGCTGGGCCGCCGGACGGGGAGCTGTTTTTT,CASSLAGPPDGELFF
-,TRBJ2-5,TRBV5-1,-,TGCGCCAGCAGCTTGGCCTTAAGAACAACTAATCAAGAGACCCAGTACTTC,CASSLALRTTNQETQYF
-,TRBJ2-1,TRBV28,-,TGTGCCAGCAGTTTATTGGGACAAACCTCCTACAATGAGCAGTTCTTC,CASSLLGQTSYNEQFF
TRBD2,TRBJ2-7,TRBV5-1,-,TGCGCCAGCAGCTTGGTGACGGGAGTAGCGGGCGAGCAGTACTTC,CASSLVTGVAGEQYF
-,TRBJ2-7,TRBV20-1,few,TGCAGTGCTAGGAGGAGCAGGGCGTCCTACGAGCAGTACTTC,CSARRSRASYEQYF
TRBD2,TRBJ2-5,TRBV2,-,TGTGCCAGCAGTGAAGGTCGGGGGGGCTTTGAGACCCAGTACTTC,CASSEGRGGFETQYF
-,TRBJ2-2,TRBV3-1,-,TGTGCCAGCAGCGGGACGGGGATGGGCGGGGAGCTGTTTTTT,CASSGTGMGGELFF
-,TRBJ2-2,TRBV6-2/TRBV6-3,-,TGTGCCAGCAAAATGGGCGGGGAGCTGTTTTTT,CASKMGGELFF
TRBD1,TRBJ2-7,TRBV12-3/TRBV12-4,few,TGTGCCAGCAGTTTAGGGCCGGACAGGGAGCAGTACTTC,CASSLGPDREQYF
-,TRBJ2-1,TRBV20-1,few,TGCAGTGCTAGATATCCGGGAAACAATGAGCAGTTCTTC,CSARYPGNNEQFF
-,TRBJ2-7,TRBV2,-,TGTGCCAGCAGTGAAGGGGTGTTATTAACCTACGAGCAGTACTTC,CASSEGVLLTYEQYF
TRBD2,TRBJ2-5,TRBV28,few,TGTGCCAGCAGGCCCGGGACTAGTGGCGTGGAGACCCAGTACTTC,CASRPGTSGVETQYF
-,TRBJ1-1,TRBV12-3/TRBV12-4,many,TGTGCCAGCAGTTTACCTCACACTGAAGCTTTCTTT,CASSLPHTEAFF
TRBD1,TRBJ1-1,TRBV11-1,few,TGTGCCAGCAGCTTTGAATCACAGGGGGCTGAAGCTTTCTTT,CASSFESQGAEAFF
-,TRBJ2-7,TRBV20-1,-,TGCAGTGCTAGTAGGTCAGGCCCTAGGTCCTACGAGCAGTACTTC,CSASRSGPRSYEQYF
TRBD2,TRBJ2-1,TRBV20-1,many,TGCAGTGCTAGAGGGGGCGGGAGGGCCTTCCGCAATGAGCAGTTCTTC,CSARGGGRAFRNEQFF
TRBD1,TRBJ2-1,TRBV11-3,few,TGTGCCAGCAGCTTAGGGACCGGGACAGACAATGAGCAGTTCTTC,CASSLGTGTDNEQFF
-,TRBJ2-3,TRBV3-1,few,TGTGCCAGCAGAACAGGGCCAGATACGCAGTATTTT,CASRTGPDTQYF
TRBD2,TRBJ2-1,TRBV20-1,few,TGCAGTGCTAGAGTACTAGCGGGAGGGCCGGTTGAGCAGTTCTTC,CSARVLAGGPVEQFF
-,TRBJ2-1,TRBV7-6,-,TGTGCCAGCACCGTCGGCCGACGGGTCTTGGACAATGAGCAGTTCTTC,CASTVGRRVLDNEQFF
TRBD1,TRBJ1-1,TRBV12-3/TRBV12-4,many,TGTGCCAGCAGTAGAAGACAGGGCCTTCGAAGCACTGAAGCTTTCTTT,CASSRRQGLRSTEAFF
-,TRBJ2-2,TRBV2,-,TGTGCCAGCAGTCCAGGGAGGCCCACCGGGGAGCTGTTTTTT,CASSPGRPTGELFF
TRBD2,TRBJ2-5,TRBV28,-,TGTGCCAGCAGATTTAGCGGGGGGGCTCAGGAGACCCAGTACTTC,CASRFSGGAQETQYF
-,TRBJ1-5,TRBV4-2,-,TGTGCCAGCAGCCAAGTAGTGGGTCAGCCCCAGCATTTT,CASSQVVGQPQHF
-,TRBJ1-2,TRBV12-3/TRBV12-4,few,TGTGCCAGCAGTGGGGGACACCTCTATGGCTACACCTTC,CASSGGHLYGYTF
-,TRBJ2-2,TRBV12-3/TRBV12-4,few,TGTGCCAGCAGTTTTACGGGACAGAACACCGGGGAGCTGTTTTTT,CASSFTGQNTGELFF
-,TRBJ1-3,TRBV6-1,few,TGTGCCAGCAGGAACAGGGTGAAGGGTGGAAACACCATATATTTT,CASRNRVKGGNTIYF
-,TRBJ2-1,TRBV12-3/TRBV12-4,few,TGTGCCAGCAGACCAAGCCACTATGAGCAGTTCTTC,CASRPSHYEQFF
TRBD1,TRBJ2-3,TRBV7-2,-,TGTGCCAGCAGCCTACGGACAGGGACCACAGATACGCAGTATTTT,CASSLRTGTTDTQYF
-,TRBJ2-5,TRBV10-1,-,TGCGCCAGCAGCCCAGCATCGGTAAATTCGGAGACCCAGTACTTC,CASSPASVNSETQYF
-,TRBJ1-2,TRBV5-6,few,TGTGCCAGCAGCTACATAAGTACTAACTATGGCTACACCTTC,CASSYISTNYGYTF
-,TRBJ2-2,TRBV15,-,TGTGCCACCAGTACCTCTGACCATCCCGGGGAGCTGTTTTTT,CATSTSDHPGELFF
-,TRBJ2-7,TRBV20-1,few,TGCAGTTTCCAGCGACAGCCGCCCTACGAGCAGTACTTC,CSFQRQPPYEQYF
-,TRBJ2-1,TRBV5-1,few,TGCGCCAGCAGCTTGGAGACACCAAATGAGCAGTTCTTC,CASSLETPNEQFF
-,TRBJ2-7,TRBV7-9,-,TGTGCCAGCGCTACAGGGTCCTACGAGCAGTACTTC,CASATGSYEQYF
TRBD1,TRBJ2-2,TRBV4-3,-,TGCGCCAGCAGCAATGCTTTGAACAGGGGCTACACCGGGGAGCTGTTTTTT,CASSNALNRGYTGELFF
-,TRBJ1-1,TRBV20-1,-,TGCAGTGCTAGAGAAGAAGCTTTCTTT,CSAREEAFF
TRBD1,TRBJ1-2,TRBV6-5,few,TGTGCCAGCAGTTTCTCAGGGGGGAGAGGCTACACCTTC,CASSFSGGRGYTF
TRBD2,TRBJ2-1,TRBV11-2,-,TGTGCCAGCAGCTTAGGGACTAGCGGGGGACATGAGCAGTTCTTC,CASSLGTSGGHEQFF
TRBD1,TRBJ2-7,TRBV4-2,-,TGTGCCAGCAGCCAAGATGGGACAGGGAACTACGAGCAGTACTTC,CASSQDGTGNYEQYF
TRBD2,TRBJ2-4,TRBV5-1,few,TGCGCCAGCAGCTCTACTAGCGGGAGCGGGAACATTCAGTACTTC,CASSSTSGSGNIQYF
-,TRBJ2-4,TRBV4-3,few,TGCGCCAGCAGCCAAGATGGGCGGGATGGGGAAAACATTCAGTACTTC,CASSQDGRDGENIQYF
TRBD2,TRBJ2-1,TRBV10-3,-,TGTGCCATCAGAGGGACTAGCGGGCCCACTTTTAGCTCCTACAATGAGCAGTTCTTC,CAIRGTSGPTFSSYNEQFF
-,TRBJ2-5,TRBV20-1,many,TGCAGTGCTAGACAGCAAAGATACCAAGAGACCCAGTACTTC,CSARQQRYQETQYF